Below, one T cell receptor (beta chain) is given with its context. The data were taken from a study of blood T cell repertoires in COVID-19. Only in-frame clones appear in the TCRdb table, and some are missing; sequencing was by immunoSEQ multiplex PCR. The repertoire includes under 200,000 clones, approximately 85% of them detected once, and around 2.7% sits in the top ten. Trimming pared 1 base from V and 7 bases from J, leaving 17 bases between. This CDR3 comprises 15 residues. The germline CDR1 and CDR2 sequences are SGHKS and YYEKEE (reference sequence). The sample comprised peripheral blood. This clonotype was sampled from a woman of 80 years or more with COVID-19, enrolled during active disease. The chain joins TRBV5-5 to TRBJ1-2; TRBD1 is a possible D gene (6 bases). CDR3 coding DNA: TGTGCCAGCAGCTTGATCCGACAGGTTGCCGGTGGCTACACCTTC. Amino acid sequence: CASSLIRQVAGGYTF. Combining the CDR3 with reference TRBV5-5 and TRBJ1-2 gives the whole variable domain DAGVTQSPTHLIKTRGQQVTLRCSPISGHKSVSWYQQVLGQGPQFIFQYYEKEERGRGNFPDRFSARQFPNYSSELNVNALLLGDSALYLCASSLIRQVAGGYTFGSGTRLTVV.